This TCR beta chain was found in a study of blood T cell repertoires in COVID-19. The CDR3 is made up of 12 amino acids. Germline V gene sequence: CDR1 MDHEN, CDR2 SYDVKM. The germline V and J ends were trimmed by 2 bases and 5 bases, with 6 bases remaining between them. The table came from immunoSEQ multiplex PCR; TCRdb's copy has only in-frame clones and leaves some out. The data show some 74,000 clones, approximately 93% seen once. The chain combines TRBV28 with TRBJ2-5; TRBD1 is a possible D gene (6 bases). The receptor's source is a man aged 45-65 years with COVID-19, enrolled during active disease. Sequencing was performed on peripheral blood. The CDR3 nucleotides read TGTGCCAGCAGTTTACAGGGGGAGACCCAGTACTTC. Translating gives CASSLQGETQYF.